This T cell receptor beta chain was profiled in a study of cytomegalovirus exposure and HLA in healthy donors. Overall study findings and caveats: Researchers catalogued approximately 170 TCR beta chains as cytomegalovirus-associated.

This CDR3 region has 15 residues. V lost 3 bases to trimming and J lost 9 bases; unmatched junction nucleotides: 6. Germline CDR1 LNHDA, CDR2 SQIVND (reference sequence). Comment on this clone: Its antigen is undetermined.

Method: immunoSEQ multiplex PCR; TCRdb's copy keeps in-frame clones and lacks some. The repertoire includes 300,000 to 400,000 clones, 70% to 90% of them detected once, and more than 0.95% sits in the top ten. The source material was PBMCs. The V and J genes are TRBV19 and TRBJ1-6; 9 bases match TRBD1. This clonotype was obtained from a man in his thirties or forties in good health and CMV-seronegative. The CDR3 here is CASSIKGQGPSPLHF. As DNA, the CDR3 is TGTGCCAGTAGTATTAAAGGACAGGGGCCTTCACCCCTCCACTTT.